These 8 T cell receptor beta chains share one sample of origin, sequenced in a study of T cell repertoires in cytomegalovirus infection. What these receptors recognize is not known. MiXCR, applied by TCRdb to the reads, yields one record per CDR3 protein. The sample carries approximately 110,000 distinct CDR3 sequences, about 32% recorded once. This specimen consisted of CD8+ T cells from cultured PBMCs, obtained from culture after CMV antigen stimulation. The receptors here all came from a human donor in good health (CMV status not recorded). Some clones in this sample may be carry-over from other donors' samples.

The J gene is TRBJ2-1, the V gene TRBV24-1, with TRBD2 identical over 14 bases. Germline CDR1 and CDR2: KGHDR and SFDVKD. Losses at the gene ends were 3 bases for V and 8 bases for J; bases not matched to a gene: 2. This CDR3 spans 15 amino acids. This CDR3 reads CATSDRGLAGDEQFF. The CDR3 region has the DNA TGTGCCACCAGTGATCGGGGACTAGCGGGGGATGAGCAGTTCTTC.

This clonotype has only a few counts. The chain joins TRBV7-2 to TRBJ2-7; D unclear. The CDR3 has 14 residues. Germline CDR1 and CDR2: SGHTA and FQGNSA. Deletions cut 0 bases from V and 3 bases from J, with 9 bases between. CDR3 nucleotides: TGTGCCAGCAGCTTAGCTCGGTGGGGCTACGAGCAGTACTTC. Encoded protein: CASSLARWGYEQYF. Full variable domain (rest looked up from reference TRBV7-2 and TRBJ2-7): GAGVSQSPSNKVTEKGKDVELRCDPISGHTALYWYRQSLGQGLEFLIYFQGNSAPDKSGLPSDRFSAERTGGSVSTLTIQRTQQEDSAVYLCASSLARWGYEQYFGPGTRLTVT.

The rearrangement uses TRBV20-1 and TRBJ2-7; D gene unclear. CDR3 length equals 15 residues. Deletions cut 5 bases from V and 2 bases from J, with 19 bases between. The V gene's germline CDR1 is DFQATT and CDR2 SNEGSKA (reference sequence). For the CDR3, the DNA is TGCAGTGCTCGAACCGCGACTCCAAGGGCCTACGAGCAGTACTTC. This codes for CSARTATPRAYEQYF.

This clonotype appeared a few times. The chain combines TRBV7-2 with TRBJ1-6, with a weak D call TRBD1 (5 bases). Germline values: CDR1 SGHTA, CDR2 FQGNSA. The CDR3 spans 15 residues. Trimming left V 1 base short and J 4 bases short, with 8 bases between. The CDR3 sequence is CASSLGPGYNSPLHF. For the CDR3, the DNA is TGTGCCAGCAGCTTAGGTCCAGGGTATAATTCACCCCTCCACTTT.

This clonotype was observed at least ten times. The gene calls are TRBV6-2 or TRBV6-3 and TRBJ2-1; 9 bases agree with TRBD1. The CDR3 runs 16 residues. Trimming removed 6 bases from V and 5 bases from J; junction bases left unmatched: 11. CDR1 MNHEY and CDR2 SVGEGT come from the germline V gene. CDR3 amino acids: CASRLPGQGAHNEQFF. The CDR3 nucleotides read TGTGCCAGCAGACTCCCGGGACAGGGCGCACACAATGAGCAGTTCTTC.

CDR3 nucleotide sequence: TGTGCCATCAGTGAGCCGGGACAGGGGCGTACCTCCTACGAGCAGTACTTC. It encodes CAISEPGQGRTSYEQYF. J is TRBJ2-7 and V is TRBV10-3; TRBD1 agrees at 10 bases. The V segment lost 2 bases and the J segment 0 bases; nucleotides outside the gene matches: 7. The germline V gene encodes CDR1 ENHRY and CDR2 SYGVKD. The CDR3 loop spans 17 amino acids.

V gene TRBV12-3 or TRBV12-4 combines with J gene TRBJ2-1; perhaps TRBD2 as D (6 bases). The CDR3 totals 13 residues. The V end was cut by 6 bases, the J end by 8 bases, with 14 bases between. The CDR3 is CASSPGGVDEQFF. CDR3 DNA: TGTGCCAGCAGCCCCGGGGGAGTGGATGAGCAGTTCTTC.

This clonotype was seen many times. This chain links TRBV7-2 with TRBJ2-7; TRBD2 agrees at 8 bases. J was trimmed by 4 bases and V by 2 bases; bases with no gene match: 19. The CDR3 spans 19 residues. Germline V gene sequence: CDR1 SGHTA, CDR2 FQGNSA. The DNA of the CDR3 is TGTGCCAGCAGCTTATTCTCCCAGAGTGGTGGCGGGGGGCTGTACGAGCAGTACTTC. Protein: CASSLFSQSGGGGLYEQYF.